This TCR beta chain was captured in a study of blood T cell repertoires in COVID-19. Study-wide context: Whether acute or convalescent, the COVID-19 samples came from the United States, Italy and Spain.

Measured with immunoSEQ multiplex PCR; TCRdb has only the in-frame clones, and not every one. The table includes 200,000 to 250,000 clones, 70% to 90% detected once. The CDR3 spans 13 residues. Germline CDR1 reads SQVTM; CDR2 reads ANQGSEA. V lost 0 bases to trimming and J lost 4 bases, with 7 bases between them. Sequenced material: PBMCs or T cells enriched from blood (not recorded which). The chain uses TRBV29-1 and TRBJ2-1, with D hard to call. This receptor was obtained from a man aged 25-40 years who had recovered from COVID-19. CDR3 protein: CSVEDPMYNEQFF. The DNA of the CDR3 is TGCAGCGTTGAAGATCCTATGTACAATGAGCAGTTCTTC.